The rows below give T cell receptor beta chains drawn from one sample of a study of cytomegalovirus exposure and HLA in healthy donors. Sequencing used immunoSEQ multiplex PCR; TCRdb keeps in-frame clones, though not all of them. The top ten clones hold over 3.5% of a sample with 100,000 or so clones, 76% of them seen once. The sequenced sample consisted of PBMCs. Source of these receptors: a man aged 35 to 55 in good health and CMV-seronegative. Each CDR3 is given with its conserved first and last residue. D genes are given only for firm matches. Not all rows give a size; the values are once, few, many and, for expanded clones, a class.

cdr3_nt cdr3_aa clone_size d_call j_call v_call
TGTGCCAGCCGGGACAGGGGCACCTACACAGATACGCAGTATTTT CASRDRGTYTDTQYF NA TRBD1 TRBJ2-3 TRBV19
TGTGCCAGCAGCTTCCCAGGGCAACTGGGAGAAAAACTGTTTTTT CASSFPGQLGEKLFF NA NA TRBJ1-4 TRBV5-1
TGTGCCAGCAGCTTAGGGGGTTACAGGGCAGATACGCAGTATTTT CASSLGGYRADTQYF NA NA TRBJ2-3 TRBV11-2
TGTGCCAGCAGCGTAGGACAGGGGGCTGCTGAAGCTTTCTTT CASSVGQGAAEAFF NA TRBD1 TRBJ1-1 TRBV7-6
TGTGCCAGCAGTAAAGCCGGACAGGGAGTATTTGAAAAACTGTTTTTT CASSKAGQGVFEKLFF NA TRBD1 TRBJ1-4 TRBV28
TGTGCCAGCAGTTACTCTACGGACAGGGCAACAGATACGCAGTATTTT CASSYSTDRATDTQYF few TRBD1 TRBJ2-3 TRBV6-5
TGTGCCAGCAGCTGGGGGACTAGTATGGATACGCAGTATTTT CASSWGTSMDTQYF NA TRBD2 TRBJ2-3 TRBV5-4
TGTGCCAGCAGCTTAGTGCCGACTAGCGACAATGAGCAGTTCTTC CASSLVPTSDNEQFF NA TRBD2 TRBJ2-1 TRBV7-2
TGTGCCAGCTCACCACCCGGGACAGCTGGGGCCAACGTCCTGACTTTC CASSPPGTAGANVLTF NA TRBD1 TRBJ2-6 TRBV18
TGTGCCAGCAGCGGGAGGCAGGGGGAAATTAATGAAAAACTGTTTTTT CASSGRQGEINEKLFF NA TRBD1 TRBJ1-4 TRBV9
TGTGCCAGCAGTTTGAGGGCTAGCGGGGGGGAGCTGTTTTTT CASSLRASGGELFF NA TRBD2 TRBJ2-2 TRBV28
TGTGCCAGCAGCGTAGGGACAGGTAGCATCTATGGCTACACCTTC CASSVGTGSIYGYTF NA TRBD1 TRBJ1-2 TRBV9
TGTGCCAGCAGCTTAGGGCTAGCGGGGGGGCCGGACAAAAACATTCAGTACTTC CASSLGLAGGPDKNIQYF NA TRBD2 TRBJ2-4 TRBV7-2
TGCACCAGCAGCCATTTGAGGGCCGCTTTCTTT CTSSHLRAAFF NA NA TRBJ1-1 TRBV1
TGTGCCAGCAGCCGGGGACAGAAAGAGACCCAGTACTTC CASSRGQKETQYF NA TRBD1 TRBJ2-5 TRBV5-4
TGTGCCAGCAGCTCGGGACAGGGGGGCTACACCTTC CASSSGQGGYTF few TRBD1 TRBJ1-2 TRBV7-9
TGTGCCAGCACCTTCCAAGAGACCCAGTACTTC CASTFQETQYF once NA TRBJ2-5 TRBV9
TGTGCCAGCTCACCAGGACAGGGTCCCTACGAGCAGTACTTC CASSPGQGPYEQYF once TRBD1 TRBJ2-7 TRBV18
TGTGCCAGTAGTTCGGGACAGGGGTGGACTGAAGCTTTCTTT CASSSGQGWTEAFF NA TRBD1 TRBJ1-1 TRBV19
TGTGCCAGCAGCCGGCGGACTAGCGGGGGGTACAATGAGCAGTTCTTC CASSRRTSGGYNEQFF NA TRBD2 TRBJ2-1 TRBV11-3
TGTGCCAGCAGCCCCCGGAGGGAGGGGACCCAGTACTTC CASSPRREGTQYF NA TRBD2 TRBJ2-5 TRBV7-9
TGTGCCTGGAGTCTGGGGGCGGACGAGCAGTACTTC CAWSLGADEQYF NA NA TRBJ2-7 TRBV30
TGTGCCAGTAGTCCCCTGAGGGATGGCCCTGAAGCTTTCTTT CASSPLRDGPEAFF NA NA TRBJ1-1 TRBV19
TGCGCCAGCGCCCCCCCGGTACTAGCGGGGGAACCAGATACGCAGTATTTT CASAPPVLAGEPDTQYF few TRBD2 TRBJ2-3 TRBV10-1
TGTGCCAGCAGGGGTGGCAGCCCGGAGTTCACCGGGGAGCTGTTTTTT CASRGGSPEFTGELFF few NA TRBJ2-2 TRBV28
TGTGCCAGCAGTTACTCGAATGCAGGGTTGGACACTGAAGCTTTCTTT CASSYSNAGLDTEAFF NA NA TRBJ1-1 TRBV6-5
TGTGCCAGAGGGGGACTAGAGAGCTCTGGGGCCAACGTCCTGACTTTC CARGGLESSGANVLTF NA TRBD2 TRBJ2-6 TRBV9
TGTGCCAGCAGCGTAGACGGGTACGAGCAGTACTTC CASSVDGYEQYF NA NA TRBJ2-7 TRBV9
TGTGCCAGTGCCCCGGGAGGGAGCTATGGCTACACCTTC CASAPGGSYGYTF NA NA TRBJ1-2 TRBV6-1
TGTGCCAGCAGCTTGGGGGCGGGCCAAGAGACCCAGTACTTC CASSLGAGQETQYF NA NA TRBJ2-5 TRBV7-9
TGTGCCAGCAGCTTACAAGGACAGGGCGGCACCGGGGAGCTGTTTTTT CASSLQGQGGTGELFF NA TRBD1 TRBJ2-2 TRBV5-4
TGTGCCAGCAGCGTAGTGGTAGCGGGGGGCCAAGAGACCCAGTACTTC CASSVVVAGGQETQYF few TRBD2 TRBJ2-5 TRBV9
TGCGCCAGCAGCTCGGACAGGGCCTACGGGCAGTACTTC CASSSDRAYGQYF NA TRBD1 TRBJ2-5 TRBV5-1
TGCGCCAGCAGCTTGGCCTTTGACAGGGGATCACCCCTCCACTTT CASSLAFDRGSPLHF NA TRBD1 TRBJ1-6 TRBV5-1
TGTGCCAGCAGCGTCCGGGACAGGGACAATGAGCAGTTCTTC CASSVRDRDNEQFF NA TRBD1 TRBJ2-1 TRBV7-8
TGCGCCAGCAGCCAAGGTGGGACAGGTAATCAGCCCCAGCATTTT CASSQGGTGNQPQHF NA TRBD1 TRBJ1-5 TRBV4-1
TGTGCCAGCAGCCCTTGGGCGGGGAACCCCTACGAGCAGTACTTC CASSPWAGNPYEQYF NA NA TRBJ2-7 TRBV11-2
TGTGCCAGCAGCTTAAGGGGGGGGGCTGAGACCCAGTACTTC CASSLRGGAETQYF NA NA TRBJ2-5 TRBV5-4
TGTGCCAGCAGCTTCAAGAGGCTGACAGATACGCAGTATTTT CASSFKRLTDTQYF NA NA TRBJ2-3 TRBV7-2
TGTGCCTGGAACCGACAGGGGGCGAGGGAGACCCAGTACTTC CAWNRQGARETQYF NA TRBD1 TRBJ2-5 TRBV30
TGTGCCAGCAGCTCCCCGGGGGGGGACCAGCCCCAGCATTTT CASSSPGGDQPQHF few NA TRBJ1-5 TRBV7-9
TGTGCCAGCTGTGGACAGGGGGCTTGGAATTCACCCCTCCACTTT CASCGQGAWNSPLHF few TRBD1 TRBJ1-6 TRBV18
TGTGCCAGCAGCTTGCCACAGGGGGGAAGTCGAACTGAAGCTTTCTTT CASSLPQGGSRTEAFF NA TRBD1 TRBJ1-1 TRBV5-6
TGTGCCAGCAGCTCCGGGTGGCCCCAGCATTTT CASSSGWPQHF NA NA TRBJ1-5 TRBV2
TGTGCCATCAGTGAGGGGGGACAGGGGAGCAACACCTTC CAISEGGQGSNTF NA TRBD1 TRBJ1-2 TRBV10-3
TGTGCCAGTAGTAAACCCAGGGGGGCTAACTATGGCTACACCTTC CASSKPRGANYGYTF NA TRBD1 TRBJ1-2 TRBV19
TGTGCCAGCAGTGGTGGGGGCACCTCCTACGAGCAGTACTTC CASSGGGTSYEQYF NA NA TRBJ2-7 TRBV2
TGTGCCAGCAGCTTAGGTGGGAGGTATGGCTACACCTTC CASSLGGRYGYTF few NA TRBJ1-2 TRBV7-8
TGCGCCAGCAGCCGGACAGCCCGGACCCCAACGTGGCCCCAGCATTTT CASSRTARTPTWPQHF NA NA TRBJ1-5 TRBV10-2
TGTGCCAGCAGCTTATTATCGACTAGCAGACAAGAGACCCAGTACTTC CASSLLSTSRQETQYF NA TRBD2 TRBJ2-5 TRBV7-9
TGTGCCAGTAGTCTTCAAAGAGACACTGAAGCTTTCTTT CASSLQRDTEAFF few NA TRBJ1-1 TRBV19
TGCGCCAGCAGCCCCAGCGGGGGGTTCAATCAGCCCCAGCATTTT CASSPSGGFNQPQHF NA NA TRBJ1-5 TRBV5-1
TGTGCCAGCAGCGGACTAGGGTCCTACGAGCAGTACTTC CASSGLGSYEQYF NA TRBD2 TRBJ2-7 TRBV5-4
TGTGCCAGCAGTGGCCGGGGTGCCTTTATTTCCTACGAGCAGTACTTC CASSGRGAFISYEQYF NA NA TRBJ2-7 TRBV6-1
TGCGCCAGCAGCCATAGGAGTACAGGGACCCCTGAAGCTTTCTTT CASSHRSTGTPEAFF NA NA TRBJ1-1 TRBV4-3
TGCAGCGTTGAAGGCAGAACAGGGGGGAACTATGGCTACACCTTC CSVEGRTGGNYGYTF NA TRBD1 TRBJ1-2 TRBV29-1
TGTGCCAGCAGCTTAGTAGCGGGGGGGCCGGGGTCCTACAATGAGCAGTTCTTC CASSLVAGGPGSYNEQFF once TRBD2 TRBJ2-1 TRBV7-2